Presented here are 9 T cell receptor beta chains from one specimen sequenced in a study of shared clonotypes between healthy human individuals. Some clones are missing from TCRdb's copy, which holds only in-frame ones; the method was immunoSEQ multiplex PCR. The sample has about 2.1 million clones, more than 85% seen once. CD8 cells classed as naive were CD45RO-negative and positively selected for CCR7, excluding terminally differentiated effector memory CD45RA+ cells. The sample comprised naive CD8+ T cells from PBMCs. Every receptor here comes from a man aged 18 to 29 in good health. Some clones in this sample may be carry-over from other donors' samples.

This rearrangement joins TRBV6-5 to TRBJ2-2, with 11 bases lining up with TRBD2. Germline CDR1 is MNHEY and CDR2 is SVGAGI. V lost 2 bases to trimming and J lost 4 bases; unmatched junction nucleotides: 3. The CDR3 is 16 residues long. The CDR3 DNA follows: TGTGCCAGCAGTTACGGGACTAGCGGAACCACCGGGGAGCTGTTTTTT. Residues: CASSYGTSGTTGELFF.

V gene TRBV27 combines with J gene TRBJ1-5, with D tentatively TRBD1 (6 bases). V shed 6 bases and J shed 2 bases, with 17 bases lying between them. The CDR3 has 16 amino acids. The germline V gene has CDR1 MNHEY and CDR2 SMNVEV (reference sequence). The CDR3 spells CASRPELGGGNQPQHF. The CDR3, as DNA: TGTGCCAGCAGACCCGAATTGGGGGGCGGCAATCAGCCCCAGCATTTT.

V usage is TRBV13 and J usage is TRBJ2-3; D not certain. The germline V gene has CDR1 PRHDT and CDR2 FYEKMQ (reference sequence). The CDR3 has 14 amino acids. V shed 7 bases and J shed 0 bases, with 11 bases lying between them. The CDR3 nucleotides are TGTGCCAGCAAGGCAGACGATAGCACAGATACGCAGTATTTT. Its translation: CASKADDSTDTQYF.

This clone was seen a single time. V and J are TRBV11-2 and TRBJ2-1; D gene ambiguous. In germline, CDR1 is SGHAT, CDR2 FQNNGV. Trimming shortened V by 0 bases and J by 0 bases, and 6 bases separated the two germline ends. There are 15 residues in the CDR3. This CDR3 is CASSLDSSSYNEQFF. The DNA for the CDR3 is TGTGCCAGCAGCTTAGATTCGAGCTCCTACAATGAGCAGTTCTTC. The full variable domain, with the rest looked up from reference TRBV11-2 and TRBJ2-1, is EAGVAQSPRYKIIEKRQSVAFWCNPISGHATLYWYQQILGQGPKLLIQFQNNGVVDDSQLPKDRFSAERLKGVDSTLKIQPAKLEDSAVYLCASSLDSSSYNEQFFGPGTRLTVL.

This chain uses TRBV11-2 with TRBJ2-1; D is unclear. V lost 4 bases to trimming and J lost 15 bases, with 10 bases between them. CDR1 and CDR2 (germline): SGHAT, FQNNGV. There are 10 residues in the CDR3. The CDR3 DNA is TGTGCCAGCAGCTCTCATCACGCGTTCTTC. It specifies CASSSHHAFF.

DNA of the CDR3: TGTGCCAGCAGTGATGGTGTGACAGGGGCGGAGACCCAGTACTTC. Translating gives CASSDGVTGAETQYF. The rearrangement uses TRBV2 and TRBJ2-5; 8 nucleotides agree with TRBD1. This CDR3 contains 15 residues. Germline V lookup: CDR1 SNHLY, CDR2 FYNNEI. V was clipped by 3 bases and J by 5 bases; unmatched bases: 8. Together with reference TRBV2 and TRBJ2-5, the CDR3 gives the full variable domain: EPEVTQTPSHQVTQMGQEVILRCVPISNHLYFYWYRQILGQKVEFLVSFYNNEISEKSEIFDDQFSVERPDGSNFTLKIRSTKLEDSAMYFCASSDGVTGAETQYFGPGTRLLVL.

V usage is TRBV7-9 and J usage is TRBJ1-1; D unclear. CDR1 is SEHNR, CDR2 FQNEAQ, per germline (reference sequence). Trimming shortened V by 5 bases and J by 1 base, and 17 bases separated the two germline ends. This CDR3 is 16 amino acids long. The CDR3 nucleotides are TGTGCCAGCAGCCGAACCCGGGGTAACCGGAACACTGAAGCTTTCTTT. Its translation is CASSRTRGNRNTEAFF.

The CDR3 reads CASRPLREGTDTQYF. DNA for the CDR3: TGTGCCAGCAGGCCGCTCCGGGAGGGCACAGATACGCAGTATTTT. This chain uses TRBV27 with TRBJ2-3, with 7 bases identical to TRBD2. Looked up from germline, CDR1 is MNHEY and CDR2 is SMNVEV (reference sequence). The length of the CDR3 is 15 residues. Trimming at V came to 6 bases and at J to 1 base, leaving 7 bases not matched to a gene.

This clone has a single count. The gene calls are TRBV7-9 and TRBJ2-3; TRBD2 matches at 8 bases. Germline V CDR1 and CDR2: SEHNR, FQNEAQ (reference sequence). The V gene end was trimmed by 5 bases and the J gene end by 7 bases; junction bases not matched to a gene: 8. The CDR3 consists of 14 residues. The CDR3 region has the DNA TGTGCCAGCAGCCCGGGGGGGCTTTACAATACGCAGTATTTT. Protein: CASSPGGLYNTQYF.